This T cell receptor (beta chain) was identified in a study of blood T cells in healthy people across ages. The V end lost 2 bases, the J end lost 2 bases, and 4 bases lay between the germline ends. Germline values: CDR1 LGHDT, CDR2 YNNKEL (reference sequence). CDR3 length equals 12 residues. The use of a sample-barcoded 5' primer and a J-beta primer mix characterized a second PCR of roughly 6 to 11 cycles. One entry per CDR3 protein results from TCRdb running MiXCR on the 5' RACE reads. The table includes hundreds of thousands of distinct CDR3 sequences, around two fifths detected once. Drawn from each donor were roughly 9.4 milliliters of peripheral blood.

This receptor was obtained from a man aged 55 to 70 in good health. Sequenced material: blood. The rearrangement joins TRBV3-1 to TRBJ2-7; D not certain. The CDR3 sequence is CASSQKTYEQYF. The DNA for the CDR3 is TGTGCCAGCAGCCAAAAAACCTACGAGCAGTACTTC.